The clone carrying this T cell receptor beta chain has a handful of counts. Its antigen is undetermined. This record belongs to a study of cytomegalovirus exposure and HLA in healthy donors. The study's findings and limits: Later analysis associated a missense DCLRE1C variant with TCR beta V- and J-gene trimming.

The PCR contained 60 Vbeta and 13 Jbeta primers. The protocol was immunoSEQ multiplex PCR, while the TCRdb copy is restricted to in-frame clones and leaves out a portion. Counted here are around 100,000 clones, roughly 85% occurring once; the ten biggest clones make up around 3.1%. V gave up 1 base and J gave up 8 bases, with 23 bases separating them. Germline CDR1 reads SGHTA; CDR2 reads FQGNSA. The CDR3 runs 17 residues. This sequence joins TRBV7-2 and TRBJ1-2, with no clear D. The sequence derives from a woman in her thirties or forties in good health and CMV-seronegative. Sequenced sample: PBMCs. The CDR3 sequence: CASSLVLPKRGSNGYTF. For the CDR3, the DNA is TGTGCCAGCAGCTTAGTACTCCCCAAGAGAGGGAGCAACGGCTACACCTTC.